This entry is about one T cell receptor (beta chain). Antigen: not known. It was roughly 10 milliliters of peripheral blood that were drawn from each donor. Isolating PBMCs gave at least 6 million of these cells per sample. This entry belongs to a study of blood T cells in healthy people across ages. Findings and caveats of the study: Unknown donor CMV status possibly confounded expanded clonotype changes.

A second PCR, run for about 7 to 11 cycles, used a sample-barcoded 5' primer plus a J-beta primer mix. Samples each returned at least 2.5 million CDR3-containing paired-end reads. TCRdb fed the 5' RACE reads into MiXCR, producing one record per CDR3 protein. The sample has 1.5 million to 2 million distinct CDR3 sequences, approximately 40% seen once. Trimming stripped 5 bases from V and 8 bases from J, with 13 bases between. Germline loops: CDR1 LNHDA, CDR2 SQIVND (reference sequence). The CDR3 has 13 residues. Material: blood. The receptor was derived from a human donor in good health. V gene TRBV19 combines with J gene TRBJ1-3, with unresolved D. In DNA, the CDR3 is TGTGCCAGTAGTCCAACCACCCGGGACACCATATATTTT. Its translation: CASSPTTRDTIYF.